These T cell receptor beta chains were read from a single sample in a study of shared clonotypes between healthy human individuals. The table came from immunoSEQ multiplex PCR; TCRdb's copy has only in-frame clones and leaves some out. Among 2 million to 2.5 million clones listed, 93% were seen once. The sample consisted of naive CD8+ T cells from PBMCs. The receptors shown here come from a man between 18 and 35 years old in good health. Some clones in this sample may be carry-over from other donors' samples. Each CDR3 is given with its conserved first and last residue. Each record gives: clone size, V gene, D gene, J gene, CDR3 length, CDR3 DNA, CDR3 protein. The D gene is left open where the match is weak. Only part of the rows carry a size: once, few, many, or a class if the clone is expanded.

once	TRBV7-3	NA	TRBJ2-3	12	TGTGCCAGCAGCTCGACAGCAGATACGCAGTATTTT	CASSSTADTQYF
NA	TRBV28	NA	TRBJ2-5	14	TGTGCCAGCAGTCAAAGGACACGACAAGAGACCCAGTACTTC	CASSQRTRQETQYF
NA	TRBV5-6	NA	TRBJ2-7	14	TGTGCCAGCAGCCCAGGGGGGAGTCCCTACGAGCAGTACTTC	CASSPGGSPYEQYF
once	TRBV6-4	NA	TRBJ2-1	16	TGTGCCAGCATCCATGTCGGGAGTCAGACCTACAATGAGCAGTTCTTC	CASIHVGSQTYNEQFF
once	TRBV29-1	NA	TRBJ2-3	17	TGCAGCGTGGGGGGTCCCCGGGACACCACTAGCACAGATACGCAGTATTTT	CSVGGPRDTTSTDTQYF
few	TRBV15	NA	TRBJ1-1	13	TGTGCCACCAGCATAACAGTGAACACTGAAGCTTTCTTT	CATSITVNTEAFF
few	TRBV9	NA	TRBJ1-2	12	TGTGCCAGCAGCCCCTACCCTGGGGGCTACACCTTC	CASSPYPGGYTF
once	TRBV30	NA	TRBJ1-5	14	TGTGCCTGGAGTGTACGGACACCAAATCAGCCCCAGCATTTT	CAWSVRTPNQPQHF
NA	TRBV27	NA	TRBJ2-7	14	TGTGCCAGCAGTACCAGGGGGGAGGGCTACGAGCAGTACTTC	CASSTRGEGYEQYF
NA	TRBV12-5	TRBD1	TRBJ1-2	16	TGTGCTAGTGGTTTCGACGGGGACAGAATAAACTATGGCTACACCTTC	CASGFDGDRINYGYTF
NA	TRBV29-1	NA	TRBJ2-1	12	TGCAGCGTCTTCCTTGACTACAATGAGCAGTTCTTC	CSVFLDYNEQFF
NA	TRBV10-2	NA	TRBJ2-3	14	TGCGCCAGCAACCCAATAGGAGGTCCAGATACGCAGTATTTT	CASNPIGGPDTQYF
NA	TRBV7-6	NA	TRBJ2-7	13	TGTGCCAGCAGCTTATCAATCGGTCACGAGCAGTACTTC	CASSLSIGHEQYF
NA	TRBV6-5	NA	TRBJ2-2	13	TGTGCCAGCAGTTCCGGGGACACCGGGGAGCTGTTTTTT	CASSSGDTGELFF
NA	TRBV9	TRBD1	TRBJ2-1	16	TGTGCCAGCAGCGTAGGCACAGGGGTTTTTTCCTATGAGCAGTTCTTC	CASSVGTGVFSYEQFF
NA	TRBV14	NA	TRBJ2-3	14	TGTGCCAGCAGCTACGGACTAGGGGGAGATACGCAGTATTTT	CASSYGLGGDTQYF
NA	TRBV28	TRBD1	TRBJ1-4	15	TGTGCCAGCAGCAAGGACAGGAGAACTAATGAAAAACTGTTTTTT	CASSKDRRTNEKLFF
NA	TRBV27	NA	TRBJ2-6	15	TGTGCCAGCAGTTTGCGGGCCTCTGGGGCCAACGTCCTGACTTTC	CASSLRASGANVLTF
NA	TRBV28	NA	TRBJ2-7	15	TGTGCCAGCACCGCCCAATCGGGTCTGGGGTCCGAGCAGTACTTC	CASTAQSGLGSEQYF
NA	TRBV25-1	NA	TRBJ2-3	14	TGTGCCAGCCTTACAGGGAAGGGGCCAGATACGCAGTATTTT	CASLTGKGPDTQYF
NA	TRBV30	NA	TRBJ2-1	14	TGTGCCTGGAGTGGAGCTAGGTCCTACAATGAGCAGTTCTTC	CAWSGARSYNEQFF
NA	TRBV7-9	NA	TRBJ2-7	13	TGTGCCAGCAGCTTTGGACACTCCTACGAGCAGTACTTC	CASSFGHSYEQYF
NA	TRBV6-1	NA	TRBJ1-2	12	TGTGCCAGCAGTGGTCGAGGGTATGGCTACACCTTC	CASSGRGYGYTF
NA	TRBV14	NA	TRBJ2-1	15	TGTGCCAGCAGCTTACTAGCCCCTCCATACAATGAGCAGTTCTTC	CASSLLAPPYNEQFF
NA	TRBV7-3	TRBD2	TRBJ2-1	15	TGTGCCAGCAGCTTAGGCCTAGCGGGAAGCTATGAGCAGTTCTTC	CASSLGLAGSYEQFF
NA	TRBV27	NA	TRBJ2-7	14	TGTGCCTCGGCCAGGGCTAGCGACTCCTACGAGCAGTACTTC	CASARASDSYEQYF
NA	TRBV9	TRBD1	TRBJ2-7	13	TGTGCCAGCGGACAGGGGGCGGGCTACGAGCAGTACTTC	CASGQGAGYEQYF
NA	TRBV9	TRBD1	TRBJ2-7	14	TGTGCCAGCAGCGGGGGGACAGGGTCTGGCGAGCAGTACTTC	CASSGGTGSGEQYF
NA	TRBV7-8	TRBD1	TRBJ1-1	16	TGTGCCATCGCGAAGGGACAGGGGGCGCAGGACACTGAAGCTTTCTTT	CAIAKGQGAQDTEAFF
NA	TRBV27	TRBD2	TRBJ2-1	16	TGTGCCAGCAGTTTATCGTCGGTTACTAGCGCATCCGAGCAGTTCTTC	CASSLSSVTSASEQFF
few	TRBV7-9	NA	TRBJ2-7	11	TGTGCCAGCAGCTTCAGGGACGAGCAGTACTTC	CASSFRDEQYF
NA	TRBV4-3	NA	TRBJ2-7	13	TGCGCCAGCAGCCAAGGGGACACCTACGAGCAGTACTTC	CASSQGDTYEQYF
NA	TRBV19	NA	TRBJ2-2	14	TGTGCCAGTAGTCCCCTTGCGAACACCGGGGAGCTGTTTTTT	CASSPLANTGELFF
NA	TRBV19	NA	TRBJ2-7	14	TGTGCCAGTAGTATCTACCTACAAGGCTACGAGCAGTACTTC	CASSIYLQGYEQYF
NA	TRBV5-1	TRBD1	TRBJ1-1	17	TGCGCCAGCAGCTCCGGGACAGGGAGTTCCGTGGACACTGAAGCTTTCTTT	CASSSGTGSSVDTEAFF
NA	TRBV27	NA	TRBJ2-3	14	TGTGCCAGCAGTTTAGGCAGGGGGGCAGATACGCAGTATTTT	CASSLGRGADTQYF
NA	TRBV10-3	TRBD1	TRBJ1-1	13	TGTGCCATCAGTGGCGGACAGGGTGCTGAAGCTTTCTTT	CAISGGQGAEAFF
NA	TRBV19	NA	TRBJ1-5	14	TGTGCCAGTAGGGAACAGGGAAGCAATCAGCCCCAGCATTTT	CASREQGSNQPQHF
NA	TRBV14	NA	TRBJ1-3	18	TGTGCCAGCAGCCAAGTTAGCATCCGGGCCCTTCCTGGAAACACCATATATTTT	CASSQVSIRALPGNTIYF
NA	TRBV27	NA	TRBJ1-1	14	TGTGCCACGGACCCCCGTGACGGGACGTCTGGAGCTTTCTTT	CATDPRDGTSGAFF